This TCR beta chain was captured by sequencing in a study of T cell clones after liver transplantation. Study details: Immunosuppression withdrawal was tried within 2 years after liver transplantation in this trial. Three of eight recipients were HCV-positive; others had non-autoimmune, non-viral indications. At least one year of complete immunosuppression withdrawal without enzymes over twice normal defined tolerance.

CDR1 is SGDLS, CDR2 YYNGEE, per germline. This CDR3 contains 14 residues. V lost 4 bases and J 0 bases, leaving 8 bases between the germline ends. There are a few counts of this clone. Profiling relied on immunoSEQ multiplex PCR, and the TCRdb table lists in-frame clones only, not all of them. The sample lists over 90,000 clones; approximately 79% were seen once. Thawed unstimulated PBMCs were FACS-sorted by CD3, CD4 and CD8 into two populations. The source was CD4+ T cells from blood, collected approximately 43 months after liver transplant. The chain recombines TRBV9 with TRBJ1-3, with D uncertain. The source of this sequence is a human patient who received a liver transplant. Part of the T cells may come from the graft donor. The CDR3 region is CASSPVSSGNTIYF. The DNA of the CDR3 is TGTGCCAGCAGCCCGGTTAGCTCTGGAAACACCATATATTTT.